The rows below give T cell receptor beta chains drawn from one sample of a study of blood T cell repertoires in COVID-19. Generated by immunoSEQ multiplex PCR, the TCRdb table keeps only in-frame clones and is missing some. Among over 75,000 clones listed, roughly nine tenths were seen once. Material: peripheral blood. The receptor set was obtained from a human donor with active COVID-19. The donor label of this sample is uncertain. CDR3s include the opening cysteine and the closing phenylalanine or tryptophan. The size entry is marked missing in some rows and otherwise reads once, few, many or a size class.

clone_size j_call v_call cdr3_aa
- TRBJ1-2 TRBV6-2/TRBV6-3 CASSYSTENYGYTF
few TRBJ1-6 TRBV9 CASSPAADYNSPLHF
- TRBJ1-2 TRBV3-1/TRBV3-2 CASSRDRGNYGYTF
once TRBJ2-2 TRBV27 CASSSLGGVRAGELFF
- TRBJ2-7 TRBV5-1 CASSSEPTGLLAYEQYF
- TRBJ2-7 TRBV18 CASSPLRTEPYEQYF
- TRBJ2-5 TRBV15 CATSRDVVVETQYF
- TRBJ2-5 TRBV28 CASSLTSGGQETQYF
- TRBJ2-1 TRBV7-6 CASSTTSSRSYNEQFF
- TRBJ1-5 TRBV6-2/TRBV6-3 CASSYGQLSNQPQHF
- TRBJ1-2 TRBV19 CASSIDYLGTADGYTF
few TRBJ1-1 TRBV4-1 CASSSGTGRFGDTEAFF
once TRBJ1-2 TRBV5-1 CASSFSYRTYGYTF
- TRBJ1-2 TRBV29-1 CSVGDSTLNYGYTF
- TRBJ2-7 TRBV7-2 CASSFSTSGSNEQYF
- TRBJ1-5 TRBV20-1 CSASMRRNQPQHF
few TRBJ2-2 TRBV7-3 CASSLTGAGELFF
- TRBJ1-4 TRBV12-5 CASGLVGRPGGEKLFF
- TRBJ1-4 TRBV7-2 CASSLSPGVATNEKLFF
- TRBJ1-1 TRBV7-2 CASSTGHQLENTEAFF
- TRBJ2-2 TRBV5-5 CASSRQGQGTGELFF
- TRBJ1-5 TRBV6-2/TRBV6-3 CASSYESGGNQPQHF
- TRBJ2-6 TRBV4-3 CASSQESQSGANVLTF
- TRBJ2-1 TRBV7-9 CASSLVGSGEQFF
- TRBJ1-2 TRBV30 CAWEDSYYGYTF
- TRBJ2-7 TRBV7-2 CASSSRLGGAYEQYF
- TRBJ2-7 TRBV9 CASSVVGDSYEQYF
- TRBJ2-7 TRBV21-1 CASSASDVNRDRGQSGEQYF
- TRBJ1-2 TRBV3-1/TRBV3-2 CASSQIQGIGYTF
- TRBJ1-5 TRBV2 CASSEQVNQPQHF
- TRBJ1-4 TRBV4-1 CASSHGGLLNEKLFF
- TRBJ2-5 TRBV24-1 CATSDPNTGLGGETQYF
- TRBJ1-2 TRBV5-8 CASSFRQQAHGYTF
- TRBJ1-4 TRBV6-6 CASSYSGRLEDEKLFF
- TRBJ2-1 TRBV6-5 CASSYASSNEQFF
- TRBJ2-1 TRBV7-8 CASSLAFSETYNEQFF
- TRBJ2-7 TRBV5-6 CASRRRQGKYEQYF
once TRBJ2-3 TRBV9 CASTPGPLAGVADTQYF
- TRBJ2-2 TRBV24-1 CATSDLPGTDTGELFF
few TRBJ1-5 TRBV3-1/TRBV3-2 CASSLGDRAQPQHF
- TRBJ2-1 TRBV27 CASSVETGSSYNEQFF
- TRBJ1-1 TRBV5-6 CASSLQGMAAFF
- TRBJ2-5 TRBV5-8 CASSFGKIAQETQYF
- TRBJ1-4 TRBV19 CASSAAGQPKKLFF
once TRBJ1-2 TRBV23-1 CASKDGGYGYTF
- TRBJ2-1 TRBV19 CATAGQGANEQFF
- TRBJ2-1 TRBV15 CATSRDALAPWTSGVEFF
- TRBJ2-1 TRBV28 CASITAGTGSYNEQFF
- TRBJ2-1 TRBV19 CASSSTLPNEQFF
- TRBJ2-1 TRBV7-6 CASSRTTGALNEQFF
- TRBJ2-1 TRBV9 CASSPRGGGPSDEQFF
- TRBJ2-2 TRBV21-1 CARRQGVAGELFF